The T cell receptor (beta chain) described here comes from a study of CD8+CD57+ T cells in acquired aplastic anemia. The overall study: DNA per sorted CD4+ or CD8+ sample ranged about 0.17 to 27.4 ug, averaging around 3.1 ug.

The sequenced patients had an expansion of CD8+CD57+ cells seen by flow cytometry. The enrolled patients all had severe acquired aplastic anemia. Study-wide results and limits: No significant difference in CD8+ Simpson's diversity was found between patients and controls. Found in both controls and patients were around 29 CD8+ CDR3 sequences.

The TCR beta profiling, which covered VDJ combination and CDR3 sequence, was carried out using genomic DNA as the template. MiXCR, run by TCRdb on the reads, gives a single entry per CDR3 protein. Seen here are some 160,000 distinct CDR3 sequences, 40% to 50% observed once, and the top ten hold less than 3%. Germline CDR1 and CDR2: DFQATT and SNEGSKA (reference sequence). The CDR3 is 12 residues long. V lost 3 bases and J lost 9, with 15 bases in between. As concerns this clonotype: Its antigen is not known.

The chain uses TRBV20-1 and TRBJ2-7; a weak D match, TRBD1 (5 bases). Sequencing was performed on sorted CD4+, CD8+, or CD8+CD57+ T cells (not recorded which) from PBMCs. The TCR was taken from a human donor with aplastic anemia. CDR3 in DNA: TGCAGTGCTAGCGAGGACAACCTACGGCAGTACTTC. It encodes CSASEDNLRQYF.